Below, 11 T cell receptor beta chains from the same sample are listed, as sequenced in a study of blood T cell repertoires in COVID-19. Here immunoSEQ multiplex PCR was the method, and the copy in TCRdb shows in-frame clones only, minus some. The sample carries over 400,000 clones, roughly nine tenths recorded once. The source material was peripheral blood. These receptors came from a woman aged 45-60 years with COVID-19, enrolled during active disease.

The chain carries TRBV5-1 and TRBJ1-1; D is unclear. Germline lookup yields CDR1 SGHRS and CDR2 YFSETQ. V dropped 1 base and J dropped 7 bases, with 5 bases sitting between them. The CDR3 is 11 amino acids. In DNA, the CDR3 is TGCGCCAGCAGCTTGCAGGATGAAGCTTTCTTT. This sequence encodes CASSLQDEAFF.

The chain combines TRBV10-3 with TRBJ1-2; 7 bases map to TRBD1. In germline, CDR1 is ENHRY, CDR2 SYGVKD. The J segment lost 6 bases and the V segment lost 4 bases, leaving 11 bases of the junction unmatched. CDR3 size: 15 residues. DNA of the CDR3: TGTGCCATCAGTGTGCGGGACAGTGCTGGGAATGGCTACACCTTC. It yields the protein CAISVRDSAGNGYTF.

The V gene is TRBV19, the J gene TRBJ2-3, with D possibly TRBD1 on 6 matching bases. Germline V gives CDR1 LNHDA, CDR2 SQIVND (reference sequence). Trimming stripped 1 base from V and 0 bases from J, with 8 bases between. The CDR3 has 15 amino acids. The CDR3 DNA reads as TGTGCCAGTAGTATAGCCGGGACAAGCACAGATACGCAGTATTTT. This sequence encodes CASSIAGTSTDTQYF.

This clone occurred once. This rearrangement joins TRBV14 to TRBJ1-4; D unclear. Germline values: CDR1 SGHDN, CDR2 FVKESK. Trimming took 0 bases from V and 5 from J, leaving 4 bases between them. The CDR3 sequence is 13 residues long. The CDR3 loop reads CASSQELNEKLFF. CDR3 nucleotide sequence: TGTGCCAGCAGCCAAGAACTGAATGAAAAACTGTTTTTT.

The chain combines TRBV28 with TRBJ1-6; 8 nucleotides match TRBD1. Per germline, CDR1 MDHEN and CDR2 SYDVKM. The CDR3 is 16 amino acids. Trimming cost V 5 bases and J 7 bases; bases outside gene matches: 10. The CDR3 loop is CASSIPGQGGNSPLHF. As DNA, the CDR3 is TGTGCCAGCAGTATCCCCGGACAGGGCGGGAATTCACCCCTCCACTTT.

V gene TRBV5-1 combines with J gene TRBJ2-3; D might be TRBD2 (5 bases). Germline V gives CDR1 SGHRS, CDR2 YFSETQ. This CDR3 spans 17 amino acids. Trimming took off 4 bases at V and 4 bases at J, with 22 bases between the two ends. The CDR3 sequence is CASSGNLDFRRADTQYF. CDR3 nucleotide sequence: TGCGCCAGCAGCGGGAACCTGGACTTTAGAAGGGCAGATACGCAGTATTTT.

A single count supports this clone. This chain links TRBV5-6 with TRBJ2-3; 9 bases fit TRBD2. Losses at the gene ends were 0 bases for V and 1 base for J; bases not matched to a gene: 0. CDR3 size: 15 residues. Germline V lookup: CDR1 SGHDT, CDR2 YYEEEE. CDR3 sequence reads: CASSLGTSGTDTQYF. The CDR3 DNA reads TGTGCCAGCAGCTTGGGGACTAGCGGCACAGATACGCAGTATTTT.

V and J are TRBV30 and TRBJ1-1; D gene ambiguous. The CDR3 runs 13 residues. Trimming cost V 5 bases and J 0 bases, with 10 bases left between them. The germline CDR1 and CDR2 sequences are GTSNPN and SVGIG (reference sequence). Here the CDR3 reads CAWLRNMNTEAFF. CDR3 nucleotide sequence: TGTGCCTGGCTCCGAAACATGAACACTGAAGCTTTCTTT.

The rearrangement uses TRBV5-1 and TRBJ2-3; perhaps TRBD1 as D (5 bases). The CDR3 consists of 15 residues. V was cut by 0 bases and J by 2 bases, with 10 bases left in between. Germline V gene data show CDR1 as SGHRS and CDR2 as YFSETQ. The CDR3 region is CASSLGQMNTDTQYF. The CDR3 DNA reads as TGCGCCAGCAGCTTGGGACAGATGAACACAGATACGCAGTATTTT.

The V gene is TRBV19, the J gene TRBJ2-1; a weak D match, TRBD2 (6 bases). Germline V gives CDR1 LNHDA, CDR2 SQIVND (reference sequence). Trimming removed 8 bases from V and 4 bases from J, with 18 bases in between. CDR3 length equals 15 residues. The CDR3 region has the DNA TGTGCCAGTGGGGCGGGAAGGGGAACTTACAATGAGCAGTTCTTC. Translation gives CASGAGRGTYNEQFF.

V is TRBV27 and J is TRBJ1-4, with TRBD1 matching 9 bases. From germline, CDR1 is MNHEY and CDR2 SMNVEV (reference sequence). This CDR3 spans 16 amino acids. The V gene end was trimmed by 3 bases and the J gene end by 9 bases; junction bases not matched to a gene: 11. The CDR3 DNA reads TGTGCCAGCAGTTTTTCCGGGACAGGGTTCCGGCAAAAACTGTTTTTT. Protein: CASSFSGTGFRQKLFF.